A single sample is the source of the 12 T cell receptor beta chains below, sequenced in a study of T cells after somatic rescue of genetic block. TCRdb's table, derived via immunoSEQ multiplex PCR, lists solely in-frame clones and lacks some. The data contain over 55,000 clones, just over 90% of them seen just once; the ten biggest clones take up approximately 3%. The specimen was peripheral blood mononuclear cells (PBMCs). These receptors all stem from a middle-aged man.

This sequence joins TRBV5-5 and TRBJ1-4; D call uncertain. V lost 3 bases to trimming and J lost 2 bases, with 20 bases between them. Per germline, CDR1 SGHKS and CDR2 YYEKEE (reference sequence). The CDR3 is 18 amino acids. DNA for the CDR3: TGTGCCAGCAGCTCTATTAGGAGGGAAGGACCGACTAATGAAAAACTGTTTTTT. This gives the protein CASSSIRREGPTNEKLFF. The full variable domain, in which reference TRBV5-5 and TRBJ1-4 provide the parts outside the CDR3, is DAGVTQSPTHLIKTRGQQVTLRCSPISGHKSVSWYQQVLGQGPQFIFQYYEKEERGRGNFPDRFSARQFPNYSSELNVNALLLGDSALYLCASSSIRREGPTNEKLFFGSGTQLSVL.

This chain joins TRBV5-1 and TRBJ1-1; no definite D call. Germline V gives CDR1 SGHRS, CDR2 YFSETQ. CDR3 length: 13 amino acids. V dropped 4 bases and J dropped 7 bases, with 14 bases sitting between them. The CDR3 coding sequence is TGCGCCAGCAGCCCGGGAGATGAGTATGAAGCTTTCTTT. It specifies CASSPGDEYEAFF.

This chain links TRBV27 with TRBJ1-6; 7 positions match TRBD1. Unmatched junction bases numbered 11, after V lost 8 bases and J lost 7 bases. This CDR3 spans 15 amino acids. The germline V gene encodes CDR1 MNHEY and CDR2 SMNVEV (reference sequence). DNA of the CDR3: TGTGCCAGCTCACCCGAGCTACAGGGGAATTCACCCCTCCACTTT. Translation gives CASSPELQGNSPLHF.

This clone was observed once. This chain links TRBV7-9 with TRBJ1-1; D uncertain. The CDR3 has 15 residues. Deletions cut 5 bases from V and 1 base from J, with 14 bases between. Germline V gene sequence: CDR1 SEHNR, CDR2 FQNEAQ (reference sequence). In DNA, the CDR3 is TGTGCCAGCAGCCCCGATGGCAGTAGGAACACTGAAGCTTTCTTT. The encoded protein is CASSPDGSRNTEAFF.

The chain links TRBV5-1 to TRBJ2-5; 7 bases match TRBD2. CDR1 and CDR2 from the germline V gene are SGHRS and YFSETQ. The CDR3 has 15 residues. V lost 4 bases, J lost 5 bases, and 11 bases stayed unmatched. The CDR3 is CASSAGSRGVETQYF. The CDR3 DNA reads TGCGCCAGCAGCGCGGGGTCTCGGGGGGTTGAGACCCAGTACTTC.

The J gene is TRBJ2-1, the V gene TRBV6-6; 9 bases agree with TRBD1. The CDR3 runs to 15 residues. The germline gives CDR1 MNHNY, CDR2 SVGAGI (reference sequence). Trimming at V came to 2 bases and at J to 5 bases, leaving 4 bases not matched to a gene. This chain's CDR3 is CASSYGTGTNNEQFF. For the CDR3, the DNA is TGTGCCAGCAGTTACGGGACAGGGACCAACAATGAGCAGTTCTTC.

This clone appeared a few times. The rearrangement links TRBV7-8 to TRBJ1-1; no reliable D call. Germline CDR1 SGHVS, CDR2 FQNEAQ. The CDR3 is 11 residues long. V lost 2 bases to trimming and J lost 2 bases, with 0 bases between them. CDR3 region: CASSLNTEAFF. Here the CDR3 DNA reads TGTGCCAGCAGCTTAAACACTGAAGCTTTCTTT.

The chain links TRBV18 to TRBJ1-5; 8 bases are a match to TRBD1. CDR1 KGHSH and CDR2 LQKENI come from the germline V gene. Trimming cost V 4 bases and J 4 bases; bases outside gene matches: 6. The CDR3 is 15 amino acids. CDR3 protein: CASSLETGGNQPQHF. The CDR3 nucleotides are TGTGCCAGCTCACTTGAAACAGGGGGAAATCAGCCCCAGCATTTT.

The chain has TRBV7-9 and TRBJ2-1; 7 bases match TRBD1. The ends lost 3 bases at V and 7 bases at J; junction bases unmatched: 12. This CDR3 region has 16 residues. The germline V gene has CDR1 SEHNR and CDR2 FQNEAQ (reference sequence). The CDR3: CASSFFNRGSLNEQFF. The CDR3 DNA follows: TGTGCCAGCAGCTTTTTCAACAGGGGTAGTCTGAATGAGCAGTTCTTC.

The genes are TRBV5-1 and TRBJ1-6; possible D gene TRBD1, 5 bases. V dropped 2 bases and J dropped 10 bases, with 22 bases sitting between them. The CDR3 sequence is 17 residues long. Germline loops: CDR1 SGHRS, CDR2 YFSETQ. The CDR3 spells CASSFGHGPRVESPLHF. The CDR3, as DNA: TGCGCCAGCAGCTTTGGCCATGGTCCCAGGGTGGAATCACCCCTCCACTTT. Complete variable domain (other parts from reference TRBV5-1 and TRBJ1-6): KAGVTQTPRYLIKTRGQQVTLSCSPISGHRSVSWYQQTPGQGLQFLFEYFSETQRNKGNFPGRFSGRQFSNSRSEMNVSTLELGDSALYLCASSFGHGPRVESPLHFGNGTRLTVT.

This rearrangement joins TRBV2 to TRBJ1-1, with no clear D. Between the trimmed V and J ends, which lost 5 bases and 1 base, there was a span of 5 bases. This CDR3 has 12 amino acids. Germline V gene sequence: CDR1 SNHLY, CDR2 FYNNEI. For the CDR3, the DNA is TGTGCCAGCAGTAGGCAGAACACTGAAGCTTTCTTT. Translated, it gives CASSRQNTEAFF.

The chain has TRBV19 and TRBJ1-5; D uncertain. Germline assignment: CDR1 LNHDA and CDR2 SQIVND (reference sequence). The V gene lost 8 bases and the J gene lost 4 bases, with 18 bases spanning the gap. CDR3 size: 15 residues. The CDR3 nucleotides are TGTGCCAGTTGGCCCGGGTCACCGCTAAATCAGCCCCAGCATTTT. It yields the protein CASWPGSPLNQPQHF.